This T cell receptor (beta chain) was sequenced in a study of OX40 agonist ivuxolimab in advanced cancers. In the study overall: Melanoma, hepatocellular carcinoma, head and neck or renal cell cancer occurred in dose-escalation patients. Overall study results and limits: Researchers report that CD8+ T cells had, on average, more expanded clones than CD4+.

Sequenced by immunoSEQ multiplex PCR; TCRdb stores in-frame clones only, minus some. The data show tens of thousands of clones, roughly 88% seen once. CDR3 length: 14 amino acids. The V end was cut by 6 bases, the J end by 1 base, with 12 bases between. Per the germline V gene, CDR1 is SGHAT and CDR2 is FQNNGV. Notes on this clone: Its antigen is undetermined.

This chain joins TRBV11-2 and TRBJ1-1; unclear D gene. The sequenced sample was CD4+ or CD8+ T cells sorted from blood, obtained in a trial of the OX40 agonist ivuxolimab. The clonotype was recovered from an adult with an advanced solid tumor such as melanoma, head and neck, liver or kidney cancer. This CDR3 reads CASRAYQTNTEAFF. The CDR3 DNA follows: TGTGCCAGCAGAGCGTACCAGACGAACACTGAAGCTTTCTTT. The full variable domain, its missing parts supplied by reference TRBV11-2 and TRBJ1-1, is EAGVAQSPRYKIIEKRQSVAFWCNPISGHATLYWYQQILGQGPKLLIQFQNNGVVDDSQLPKDRFSAERLKGVDSTLKIQPAKLEDSAVYLCASRAYQTNTEAFFGQGTRLTVV.